This is a list of T cell receptor beta chains from one sample in a study of blood T cell repertoires in COVID-19. Data came from immunoSEQ multiplex PCR; TCRdb stores just in-frame clones and leaves some out. The sample lists about 440,000 clones, approximately 90% occurring once. Sequenced: peripheral blood. Every receptor here comes from a woman aged 45 to 65 with COVID-19, enrolled during active disease. CDR3s include the opening cysteine and the closing phenylalanine or tryptophan. A D gene is named only where the DNA matches it firmly. Expanded clones get a size class; other rows say once, few or many, or leave the size out.

j_call clone_size d_call v_call cdr3_nt cdr3_aa
TRBJ2-1 - TRBD2 TRBV11-2 TGTGCCAGCAGCTGGGCCCTAGCGGGGGCCGGGAATGAGCAGTTCTTC CASSWALAGAGNEQFF
TRBJ2-1 - - TRBV3-1/TRBV3-2 TGTGCCAGCAGCCAAGATAGTCTAGCCCTCGCCTACAATGAGCAGTTCTTC CASSQDSLALAYNEQFF
TRBJ1-1 - TRBD1 TRBV2 TGTGCCAGCACCAAGACAGGGGTAGGCACTGAAGCTTTCTTT CASTKTGVGTEAFF
TRBJ1-2 - - TRBV7-9 TGTGCCAGCAGCTACCGGGACACACTTAACTATGGCTACACCTTC CASSYRDTLNYGYTF
TRBJ2-2 - - TRBV9 TGTGCCAGCAGCACCAAGCCTGACTTGCAGAGCACCGGGGAGCTGTTTTTT CASSTKPDLQSTGELFF
TRBJ2-7 - - TRBV10-2 TGCGCCAGCAGTAACAGACCAACCTACGAGCAGTACTTC CASSNRPTYEQYF
TRBJ1-5 - TRBD1 TRBV2 TGTGCCAGCGGCGGCGCGTCGACAGGGGTCCAGCCCCAGCATTTT CASGGASTGVQPQHF
TRBJ1-2 - - TRBV6-5 TGTGCCAGCAGCCTCAGTGGTTTCTATGGCTACACCTTC CASSLSGFYGYTF
TRBJ2-1 - TRBD2 TRBV5-1 TGCGCCAGCAGGTTCACTAGCGGGGGCGGAAATGAGCAGTTCTTC CASRFTSGGGNEQFF
TRBJ1-2 - - TRBV5-6 TGTGCCAGCAGCGACGGCCCCGGGGGGGGCAATGGCTACACCTTC CASSDGPGGGNGYTF
TRBJ2-2 - - TRBV19 TGTGCCAGTAACTCGGGTTTGGCGGTAGACACCGGGGAGCTGTTTTTT CASNSGLAVDTGELFF
TRBJ1-3 - - TRBV9 TGTGCCAGCAGCGTAGTCCCACAGGAGCTCTCTGGAAACACCATATATTTT CASSVVPQELSGNTIYF
TRBJ1-1 - - TRBV19 TGTGCCAGTAGTATAGGGGGGGGGCCTATGAACACTGAAGCTTTCTTT CASSIGGGPMNTEAFF
TRBJ2-5 - TRBD1 TRBV6-5 TGTGCCAGCAGCCGGGACAGACAAGAGACCCAGTACTTC CASSRDRQETQYF
TRBJ1-1 - - TRBV30 TGTGCCTGGAGCGTTAACACTGAAGCTTTCTTT CAWSVNTEAFF
TRBJ2-2 - TRBD2 TRBV18 TGTGCCAGCTCACGTGAGGTAGCGGGGAACACCGGGGAGCTGTTTTTT CASSREVAGNTGELFF
TRBJ2-1 - TRBD2 TRBV28 TGTGCCAGCAGTTTATCCGGGGGGTACAATGAGCAGTTCTTC CASSLSGGYNEQFF
TRBJ1-2 - - TRBV11-2 TGTGCCAGCAGCCCCTCAGGGGCTAACTATGGCTACACCTTC CASSPSGANYGYTF
TRBJ2-5 - - TRBV30 TGTGCCTGGAGAAACAATCAAGAGACCCAGTACTTC CAWRNNQETQYF
TRBJ1-2 - TRBD1 TRBV27 TGTGCCAGCAGTTTATATCAGGGGGCCCCATATGGCTACACCTTC CASSLYQGAPYGYTF
TRBJ2-1 - - TRBV5-4 TGTGCCAGCAGGATGGACACCTACAATGAGCAGTTCTTC CASRMDTYNEQFF
TRBJ2-3 few TRBD2 TRBV2 TGTGCCAGCAGGGGGACTAGCGGATACACAGATACGCAGTATTTT CASRGTSGYTDTQYF
TRBJ2-7 - - TRBV27 TGTGCCAGCAGGGGGGCAAACGAGCAGTACTTC CASRGANEQYF
TRBJ1-2 - - TRBV5-1 TGCGCCAGCAGCTTGGCCGACAGCTATGGCTACACCTTC CASSLADSYGYTF
TRBJ1-1 - - TRBV7-2 TGTGCCAGCAGTTCGGACTCCTCGCGGGGAACTGAAGCTTTCTTT CASSSDSSRGTEAFF
TRBJ1-5 - - TRBV5-5 TGTGCCAGCAGCTGGGGGACAAACCCCCAGCCCCAGCATTTT CASSWGTNPQPQHF
TRBJ2-5 - TRBD2 TRBV9 TGTGCCAGCAGCGGGGGAGGGGACCCCCAAGAGACCCAGTACTTC CASSGGGDPQETQYF
TRBJ1-2 - - TRBV29-1 TGCAGCGTTGAAGCCGCGGGGGTCGGCTACACCTTC CSVEAAGVGYTF
TRBJ1-2 - - TRBV9 TGTGCCAGCAGCGGCGGAATTTATGGCTACACCTTC CASSGGIYGYTF
TRBJ2-1 - - TRBV19 TGTGCCAGTAAACCCGGGCGGGGGCCCAACAATGAGCAGTTCTTC CASKPGRGPNNEQFF
TRBJ2-1 - - TRBV5-1 TGCGCCAGCAGCTTGACCAGGCAGGGTGAGCAGTTCTTC CASSLTRQGEQFF
TRBJ2-5 - TRBD2 TRBV7-3 TGTGCCAGCAGCTCCACCCCTAGCGGGGCTATCCAAGAGACCCAGTACTTC CASSSTPSGAIQETQYF
TRBJ2-7 - - TRBV11-2 TGTGCCAGCAGGGGTCTCGGGGACTCCGAGCAGTACTTC CASRGLGDSEQYF
TRBJ1-5 - - TRBV2 TGTGCCAGCAACCCGGGGGCGGGGGAGGAACCCCAGCATTTT CASNPGAGEEPQHF
TRBJ2-1 - - TRBV7-9 TGTGCCAGCAGCTTAGGGGGGGTTAATGAGCAGTTCTTC CASSLGGVNEQFF
TRBJ1-1 - - TRBV5-1 TGCGCCAGCGGCCATGAACAGGGAACTGAAGCTTTCTTT CASGHEQGTEAFF
TRBJ1-1 - - TRBV28 TGTGCCAGCAGGAACATTGGGGGCAGGGGAAACACTGAAGCTTTCTTT CASRNIGGRGNTEAFF
TRBJ1-2 - - TRBV5-6 TGTGCCAGCAGCTTGAGTACGACAGGTTACTACACCTTC CASSLSTTGYYTF
TRBJ1-4 - - TRBV30 TGTGCCTGGGGGAGAGGGGGAGAGGGTGAAAAACTGTTTTTT CAWGRGGEGEKLFF
TRBJ1-1 - - TRBV7-2 TGTGCCAGCAGCTTAGATGGGGAGTCTGAAGCTTTCTTT CASSLDGESEAFF
TRBJ1-1 - - TRBV11-1 TGTGCCAGCAGTTTTAACAGCAACACTGAAGCTTTCTTT CASSFNSNTEAFF
TRBJ1-1 - TRBD1 TRBV5-1 TGCGCCAGCACCCCTGTCCCCCTAAGGACAGGTTATGGGGCAGCTTTCTTT CASTPVPLRTGYGAAFF
TRBJ2-3 once TRBD2 TRBV5-1 TGCGCCAGCAGCCCCGTCCGGGGGGGTACAGATACGCAGTATTTT CASSPVRGGTDTQYF
TRBJ1-3 - - TRBV27 TGTGCCAGCAGTTTAACAGGGAGCTCTGGAAACACCATATATTTT CASSLTGSSGNTIYF
TRBJ2-3 - TRBD1 TRBV27 TGTGCCAGCAGTTCAGGGACAGGGGACACAGATACGCAGTATTTT CASSSGTGDTDTQYF
TRBJ1-2 - TRBD1 TRBV11-2 TGTGCCAGCAGCTCGGACAGGGGTTATGGCTACACCTTC CASSSDRGYGYTF
TRBJ2-2 once TRBD1 TRBV11-1 TGTGCCAGCAGCATGGACAGGGGAAAAACCGGGGAGCTGTTTTTT CASSMDRGKTGELFF
TRBJ2-2 - TRBD2 TRBV7-2 TGTGCCAGCAGCCCGGGGGGGCTAACCGGGGAGCTGTTTTTT CASSPGGLTGELFF
TRBJ2-7 - TRBD2 TRBV6-5 TGTGCCAGCAGGACTCGCGGGGGACTGTCCTACGAGCAGTACTTC CASRTRGGLSYEQYF
TRBJ2-3 - TRBD2 TRBV5-1 TGCGCCAGCAGCACCGGACTAGCGGGGGACACAGATACGCAGTATTTT CASSTGLAGDTDTQYF
TRBJ1-6 - - TRBV30 TGTGCCTGGACTCAGGGCTCGAGGGGGAATTCACCCCTCCACTTT CAWTQGSRGNSPLHF
TRBJ2-3 - - TRBV7-9 TGTGCCAGCAGCAAAAGGGCAGGGAGCACAGATACGCAGTATTTT CASSKRAGSTDTQYF